The 17 T cell receptor beta chains given below trace back to one sample, sequenced in a study of T cell responses to AZD1222 COVID-19 vaccine. Repertoires were generated with immunoSEQ multiplex PCR, while TCRdb's copy carries only in-frame clones and drops some. The repertoire holds 100,000 to 150,000 clones, with 88% as singletons. The sequences come from peripheral blood, collected on day 0 of AZD1222 vaccination. The receptors here all came from an adult in good health.

The J gene is TRBJ1-1, the V gene TRBV29-1; TRBD1 aligns across 7 bases. Germline V gene sequence: CDR1 SQVTM, CDR2 ANQGSEA. The J segment lost 1 base and the V segment lost 7 bases, leaving 6 bases of the junction unmatched. The CDR3 has 13 residues. This CDR3 is CSARTGTNTEAFF. The DNA for the CDR3 is TGCAGCGCCCGGACAGGTACGAACACTGAAGCTTTCTTT.

The CDR3 sequence: CASSPPLIRGWNYTF. DNA for the CDR3: TGCGCCAGCAGCCCACCCCTCATACGTGGCTGGAACTACACCTTC. The genes are TRBV4-1 and TRBJ1-2; D call uncertain. The V end was cut by 4 bases, the J end by 10 bases, with 22 bases between. Germline V CDR1 and CDR2: MGHRA, YSYEKL. This CDR3 contains 15 residues.

The chain joins TRBV7-8 to TRBJ1-5; a weak D match, TRBD1 (5 bases). Germline V gene lookup returns CDR1 SGHVS and CDR2 FQNEAQ. This CDR3 is built from 13 residues. Trimming removed 5 bases from V and 7 bases from J, with 12 bases in between. The CDR3 region is CASSLGTWQPQHF. The CDR3, as DNA: TGTGCCAGCAGCCTAGGGACGTGGCAGCCCCAGCATTTT.

This chain uses TRBV6-5 with TRBJ1-4; 8 bases fit TRBD1. The V and J ends lost 2 bases and 8 bases, in that order; junction bases with no gene match: 1. Germline CDR1 is MNHEY and CDR2 is SVGAGI. The CDR3 covers 13 residues. The CDR3 bases are TGTGCCAGCAGTTACGGACAGGGAGAAAAACTGTTTTTT. Its protein product is CASSYGQGEKLFF.

This clone was picked up a small number of times. The chain joins TRBV11-3 to TRBJ1-2; no reliable D call. Germline V lookup: CDR1 SGHNT, CDR2 YENEEA. The V gene lost 7 bases and the J gene lost 4 bases, with 13 bases spanning the gap. CDR3 length equals 13 residues. The CDR3 nucleotides are TGTGCCAGCACCGAGGGAGAGAGCTATGGCTACACCTTC. Protein: CASTEGESYGYTF.

The J gene is TRBJ1-2, the V gene TRBV5-6; D is ambiguous. The CDR3 runs 13 residues. Trimming took off 0 bases at V and 8 bases at J, with 11 bases between the two ends. CDR1 and CDR2 (germline): SGHDT, YYEEEE. The CDR3 sequence is CASSLGGIQGYTF. Written as DNA, the CDR3 is TGTGCCAGCAGCTTGGGAGGGATTCAAGGCTACACCTTC.

The chain joins TRBV13 to TRBJ2-2; the match to TRBD2 covers 14 bases. The germline CDR1 and CDR2 sequences are PRHDT and FYEKMQ (reference sequence). CDR3 length: 16 residues. J gave up 6 bases and V 2 bases, and 2 bases lay outside the gene matches. CDR3 loop: CASSLKGLAGAGELFF. CDR3 coding DNA: TGTGCCAGCAGCTTAAAGGGACTAGCGGGGGCCGGGGAGCTGTTTTTT.

The chain recombines TRBV4-3 with TRBJ1-2; 8 nucleotides align to TRBD1. The junction had 7 bases not matched to a gene; V was cut back by 4 bases and J by 6 bases. Germline V gene lookup returns CDR1 LGHNA and CDR2 YSLEER. The CDR3 length is 14 residues. CDR3 in amino acids: CASSLIRTGNGYTF. The CDR3, as DNA: TGCGCCAGCAGCCTGATCCGGACAGGGAATGGCTACACCTTC.

The chain uses TRBV5-6 and TRBJ2-3; 8 bases match TRBD1. Germline lookup yields CDR1 SGHDT and CDR2 YYEEEE. The CDR3 consists of 13 residues. V trimming: 2 bases; J trimming: 4 bases; junction bases outside the gene matches: 0. As DNA, the CDR3 is TGTGCCAGCAGCTTACAGGGGGCAGATACGCAGTATTTT. Translating gives CASSLQGADTQYF.

This sequence joins TRBV11-2 and TRBJ1-4; no clear D. Germline V lookup: CDR1 SGHAT, CDR2 FQNNGV. CDR3 length: 15 residues. The V end lost 5 bases, the J end lost 4 bases, and 14 bases lay between the germline ends. In DNA form, the CDR3 reads TGTGCCAGCAGCCGGGTCCCGGAGAGTAATGAAAAACTGTTTTTT. It translates to CASSRVPESNEKLFF.

In this sample, this clone turned up a few times. The V and J genes are TRBV28 and TRBJ1-2; tentatively, D is TRBD1 (5 bases). The germline V and J ends were trimmed by 2 bases and 7 bases, with 11 bases remaining between them. CDR3 length: 13 amino acids. Germline CDR1 is MDHEN and CDR2 is SYDVKM. The DNA of the CDR3 is TGTGCCAGCAGTTTAGGGACGTCCGGTGGCTACACCTTC. The encoded protein is CASSLGTSGGYTF.

The sample holds one count of this clone. The chain couples TRBV5-5 to TRBJ1-1; D possibly corresponds to TRBD1 (5 bases). V was cut by 4 bases and J by 12 bases, with 19 bases left in between. The CDR3 is made up of 13 amino acids. Germline V lookup: CDR1 SGHKS, CDR2 YYEKEE (reference sequence). CDR3 nucleotides: TGTGCCAGCAGCCGCGACAGCCTCTGGGTAACTTTCTTT. This translates into CASSRDSLWVTFF.

V and J are TRBV24-1 and TRBJ1-5, with TRBD1 matching 10 bases. CDR3 length equals 17 residues. J gave up 1 base and V 2 bases, and 4 bases lay outside the gene matches. The V gene's germline CDR1 is KGHDR and CDR2 SFDVKD. The CDR3 sequence is CATSDSPGQGSNQPQHF. CDR3 nucleotide sequence: TGTGCCACCAGTGATTCCCCGGGACAGGGGAGCAATCAGCCCCAGCATTTT.

The rearrangement links TRBV6-6 to TRBJ2-7; D remains unclear. Trimming left V 5 bases short and J 0 bases short, with 14 bases between. Germline V CDR1 and CDR2: MNHNY, SVGAGI (reference sequence). This CDR3 is built from 15 residues. The CDR3 loop reads CASSQDPSSSYEQYF. The DNA of the CDR3 is TGTGCCAGCAGTCAAGACCCATCAAGCTCCTACGAGCAGTACTTC.

The V and J genes are TRBV13 and TRBJ2-2, with 9 bases that match TRBD1. V trimming: 8 bases; J trimming: 5 bases; junction bases outside the gene matches: 9. Germline CDR1 and CDR2: PRHDT and FYEKMQ (reference sequence). The CDR3 consists of 15 residues. This CDR3 reads CASRYGDRETGELFF. The CDR3 nucleotides are TGTGCCAGCCGATACGGGGACAGGGAGACCGGGGAGCTGTTTTTT. Filled out from reference TRBV13 and TRBJ2-2, the complete variable domain reads AAGVIQSPRHLIKEKRETATLKCYPIPRHDTVYWYQQGPGQDPQFLISFYEKMQSDKGSIPDRFSAQQFSDYHSELNMSSLELGDSALYFCASRYGDRETGELFFGEGSRLTVL.

The chain employs TRBV4-2 and TRBJ2-1; 11 bases line up with TRBD2. The CDR3 length is 16 residues. From germline, CDR1 is LGHNA and CDR2 YNFKEQ. After removal of 4 bases from V and 2 bases from J, the junction contained 4 bases not matched to a gene. DNA of the CDR3: TGTGCCAGCAGCCGGGGGGGACTAGCGGCCTACAATGAGCAGTTCTTC. This encodes CASSRGGLAAYNEQFF.

J is TRBJ1-4 and V is TRBV19; D gene ambiguous. Germline V gene lookup returns CDR1 LNHDA and CDR2 SQIVND (reference sequence). The V end was cut by 10 bases, the J end by 2 bases, with 11 bases between. The CDR3 runs 13 residues. CDR3 DNA sequence: TGTGCCACTGCCGCTATCACTAATGAAAAACTGTTTTTT. Translation: CATAAITNEKLFF.